Below are 18 T cell receptor beta chains sequenced from a single sample in a study of T cell repertoires in cytomegalovirus infection. From the reads, TCRdb called clonotypes with MiXCR, one entry per CDR3 protein. The sample lists roughly 630,000 distinct CDR3 sequences; roughly 24% were seen once. The sample consisted of CD8+ T cells from PBMCs. These receptors originate from a human donor in good health (CMV status not recorded). Some clones in this sample may be carry-over from other donors' samples.

J is TRBJ2-2 and V is TRBV6-6; tentatively, D is TRBD2 (6 bases). The CDR3 has 15 amino acids. Germline assignment: CDR1 MNHNY and CDR2 SVGAGI (reference sequence). Trimming stripped 2 bases from V and 5 bases from J, with 12 bases between. The CDR3 protein is CASSYIGAGTGELFF. In DNA form, the CDR3 reads TGTGCCAGCAGTTACATTGGGGCGGGGACCGGGGAGCTGTTTTTT.

As regards this clonotype: A much bigger clone sits one base away, suggesting this may be a read error. This chain joins TRBV7-9 and TRBJ2-1; D gene ambiguous. Trimming took off 8 bases at V and 10 bases at J, with 15 bases between the two ends. Germline CDR1 is SEHNR and CDR2 is FQNEAQ (reference sequence). This CDR3 has 12 amino acids. CDR3 in DNA: TGTGCCAGCGGTTGGACCCGTCAGGAGCAGTTCTTC. It translates to CASGWTRQEQFF.

This clonotype was picked up many times. The V and J genes are TRBV20-1 and TRBJ2-7; the match to TRBD2 covers 10 bases. J lost 3 bases, V lost 3 bases, and 2 bases had no gene match. The CDR3 has 13 residues. The germline gives CDR1 DFQATT, CDR2 SNEGSKA (reference sequence). CDR3 in DNA: TGCAGTGCTAGGGCTAGCGGGGGCTACGAGCAGTACGTC. It is translated as CSARASGGYEQYV.

This clonotype was counted many times. The chain combines TRBV7-8 with TRBJ1-5, with no clear D. Germline V gene sequence: CDR1 SGHVS, CDR2 FQNEAQ. The CDR3 sequence is 14 residues long. V was trimmed by 1 base and J by 3 bases, leaving 7 bases between them. In DNA, the CDR3 is TGTGCCAGCAGCTTAGTGAGGTTCAATCAGCCCCAGCATTTT. Translated, it gives CASSLVRFNQPQHF.

V gene TRBV12-3 or TRBV12-4 combines with J gene TRBJ2-1; 9 bases align to TRBD2. The V segment lost 3 bases and the J segment 8 bases; nucleotides outside the gene matches: 14. This CDR3 comprises 17 residues. CDR3 region: CASSFRASRGGLYEQFF. For the CDR3, the DNA is TGTGCCAGCAGTTTTCGGGCGTCGCGGGGGGGCCTCTATGAGCAGTTCTTC.

The chain combines TRBV7-4 with TRBJ1-1; D call uncertain. Trimming took off 1 base at V and 1 base at J, with 10 bases between the two ends. The CDR3 has 15 amino acids. From germline, CDR1 is SGHVT and CDR2 SQSDAQ. This chain's CDR3 is CASSLVRSKNTEAFF. CDR3 nucleotides: TGTGCCAGCAGCTTAGTCCGGAGCAAGAACACTGAAGCTTTCTTT. Full variable domain (rest looked up from reference TRBV7-4 and TRBJ1-1): GAGVSQSPRYKVAKRGRDVALRCDSISGHVTLYWYRQTLGQGSEVLTYSQSDAQRDKSGRPSGRFSAERPERSVSTLKIQRTEQGDSAVYLCASSLVRSKNTEAFFGQGTRLTVV.

The chain is built from TRBV11-1 and TRBJ1-5; 7 bases fit TRBD1. Germline CDR1 is SGHAT and CDR2 is FQDESV (reference sequence). The ends lost 2 bases at V and 5 bases at J; junction bases unmatched: 6. The CDR3 sequence is 15 residues long. CDR3 nucleotide sequence: TGTGCCAGCAGCTTACAGGGCCAGGGGGATCAGCCCCAGCATTTT. Translation: CASSLQGQGDQPQHF.

The CDR3 reads CASSHTDTGELFF. CDR3 DNA: TGTGCCAGCAGCCATACGGACACCGGGGAGCTGTTTTTT. The chain carries TRBV3-1 and TRBJ2-2; D unresolved. The V end was cut by 3 bases, the J end by 3 bases, with 5 bases between. CDR3 length: 13 amino acids. Germline CDR1 and CDR2: LGHDT and YNNKEL (reference sequence).

There are many counts of this clonotype. This chain joins TRBV7-2 and TRBJ2-1; the D gene could be TRBD1 or TRBD2 (6 bases each). CDR3 length: 16 residues. CDR1 SGHTA and CDR2 FQGNSA come from the germline V gene. Trimming cost V 9 bases and J 8 bases, with 26 bases left between them. This CDR3 reads CASNPMGGRRVDEQFF. The CDR3 region has the DNA TGTGCCAGTAATCCCATGGGGGGCCGTCGAGTCGATGAGCAGTTCTTC.

Only a few counts were recorded for this clonotype. The V gene is TRBV29-1, the J gene TRBJ1-2; no firm D call. This CDR3 spans 12 amino acids. V was trimmed by 5 bases and J by 7 bases, leaving 14 bases between them. CDR1 and CDR2 from the germline V gene are SQVTM and ANQGSEA. In DNA, the CDR3 is TGCAGCGTTTTGGGGATTAGCGGTGGCTACACCTTC. It yields the protein CSVLGISGGYTF.

The chain recombines TRBV7-4 with TRBJ1-3, with D tentatively TRBD1 (6 bases). Trimming took 3 bases from V and 3 from J, leaving 12 bases between them. The CDR3 extends over 15 amino acids. Germline V CDR1 and CDR2: SGHVT, SQSDAQ. CDR3 sequence (DNA): TGTGCCAGCAGCTTCTCAGGGGATTTTGGAAACACCATATATTTT. It translates to CASSFSGDFGNTIYF.

The V call is TRBV7-6, the J call TRBJ2-4, with D tentatively TRBD2 (6 bases). The CDR3 loop spans 16 amino acids. V lost 5 bases and J 2 bases, leaving 16 bases between the germline ends. Germline loops: CDR1 SGHVS, CDR2 FNYEAQ. The CDR3 DNA is TGTGCCAGCAGCCCCGGCCCGGAGGGAACCAAAAACATTCAGTACTTC. As protein: CASSPGPEGTKNIQYF.

This clonotype has ten or more counts. The V call is TRBV7-2, the J call TRBJ1-1, with unresolved D. The CDR3 length is 13 residues. V lost 5 bases and J lost 0, with 7 bases in between. Germline CDR1 SGHTA, CDR2 FQGNSA. The CDR3 spells CASSQDLNTEAFF. CDR3 coding DNA: TGTGCCAGCAGCCAAGATTTGAACACTGAAGCTTTCTTT.

This clonotype was observed a few times. The J gene is TRBJ1-1, the V gene TRBV9, with D possibly matching TRBD1 (6 bases). The CDR3 extends over 14 amino acids. V lost 4 bases to trimming and J lost 2 bases, with 12 bases between them. Germline loops: CDR1 SGDLS, CDR2 YYNGEE. The CDR3 DNA follows: TGTGCCAGCAGCCCCCAGGACAGAAACACTGAAGCTTTCTTT. It is translated as CASSPQDRNTEAFF.

This clonotype was seen ten or more times. One junction end does not reproduce the germline sequence, and a read error may be involved. This sequence joins TRBV7-9 and TRBJ2-1; D tentatively reads TRBD1 or TRBD2 (5 bases each). From germline, CDR1 is SEHNR and CDR2 FQNEAQ (reference sequence). This CDR3 has 11 amino acids. CDR3 region: CASSSTGTAGF. CDR3 DNA: TGTGCCAGCAGCTCTACCGGGACGGCAGGCTTC.

This clonotype occurred a few times. The chain joins TRBV4-2 to TRBJ1-2; weak D call: TRBD1 (6 bases). CDR1 and CDR2 (germline): LGHNA, YNFKEQ. The CDR3 covers 15 residues. The V gene lost 1 base and the J gene lost 3 bases, with 12 bases spanning the gap. The CDR3: CASSQVGEGDYGYTF. The DNA for the CDR3 is TGTGCCAGCAGCCAAGTTGGTGAGGGGGACTATGGCTACACCTTC.

The gene calls are TRBV14 and TRBJ2-1, with TRBD2 identical over 7 bases. CDR3 size: 15 residues. The trim removed 0 bases at V and 3 bases at J, leaving 2 bases unmatched. Germline V gives CDR1 SGHDN, CDR2 FVKESK. The CDR3 DNA follows: TGTGCCAGCAGCCAAGAGAGCGGGGTCTACAATGAGCAGTTCTTC. Protein: CASSQESGVYNEQFF.

Only a few counts were recorded for this clonotype. The chain is built from TRBV6-2 or TRBV6-3 and TRBJ1-2; D unresolved. V dropped 0 bases and J dropped 6 bases, with 8 bases sitting between them. Germline values: CDR1 MNHEY, CDR2 SVGEGT. The length of the CDR3 is 13 residues. The DNA of the CDR3 is TGTGCCAGCAGTTACTCGTTATCGAATGGCTACACCTTC. It translates to CASSYSLSNGYTF.